These 23 T cell receptor beta chains were sequenced from one sample in a study of beta chain features in type 1 diabetes. Reverse transcribing all isolated RNA meant expressed TCRB transcripts were sequenced. This table comes from immunoSEQ multiplex PCR, and its TCRdb copy is limited to in-frame clones, with some not included. The table lists about 450,000 clones, about 10% of them singletons, with roughly 0.046% in the top ten. The specimen sequenced was naive CD4+ T cells from blood. Every receptor here comes from a woman between 18 and 29 years old in good health.

The V and J genes are TRBV29-1 and TRBJ1-2; 7 bases match TRBD1. Germline V lookup: CDR1 SQVTM, CDR2 ANQGSEA. The CDR3 has 11 amino acids. The V gene end was trimmed by 8 bases and the J gene end by 7 bases; junction bases not matched to a gene: 7. CDR3 amino acids: CSTLTGIGYTF. The CDR3 coding sequence is TGCAGCACCCTGACAGGGATTGGCTACACCTTC.

J is TRBJ1-1 and V is TRBV30; possibly TRBD1 for D (5 bases). CDR1 is GTSNPN, CDR2 SVGIG, per germline (reference sequence). The CDR3 length is 13 residues. Trimming cost V 1 base and J 5 bases, with 11 bases left between them. CDR3 sequence (DNA): TGTGCCTGGAGTGGGGAGGGGAGGACTGAAGCTTTCTTT. Translation gives CAWSGEGRTEAFF. The full variable domain, completed using reference TRBV30 and TRBJ1-1, is SQTIHQWPATLVQPVGSPLSLECTVEGTSNPNLYWYRQAAGRGLQLLFYSVGIGQISSEVPQNLSASRPQDRQFILSSKKLLLSDSGFYLCAWSGEGRTEAFFGQGTRLTVV.

Only a few counts were recorded for this clone. This chain joins TRBV7-9 and TRBJ1-4, with D unclear. This CDR3 has 16 amino acids. V lost 1 base and J lost 6, with 15 bases in between. The germline V gene has CDR1 SEHNR and CDR2 FQNEAQ (reference sequence). As DNA, the CDR3 is TGTGCCAGCAGCTTAGTGGTCGTCGTGAGGGATGAAAAACTGTTTTTT. The encoded protein is CASSLVVVVRDEKLFF.

There are a few counts of this clone. This chain uses TRBV12-5 with TRBJ2-3; D remains unclear. Germline V lookup: CDR1 LGHNT, CDR2 FRNRAP. Trimming pared 3 bases from V and 5 bases from J, leaving 6 bases between. The CDR3 covers 12 residues. The CDR3 DNA reads TGTGCTAGTGGTTTTGCAGGAGATACGCAGTATTTT. Its translation is CASGFAGDTQYF.

This clone showed up just a few times. The chain recombines TRBV7-2 with TRBJ2-7; 7 bases line up with TRBD2. V trimming: 3 bases; J trimming: 4 bases; junction bases outside the gene matches: 12. CDR1 and CDR2 from the germline V gene are SGHTA and FQGNSA. The CDR3 loop spans 16 amino acids. Written as DNA, the CDR3 is TGTGCCAGCAGCTTGGGGTCGGCGGGAGTCGGGTACGAGCAGTACTTC. This translates into CASSLGSAGVGYEQYF.

The J gene is TRBJ2-2, the V gene TRBV14, with 10 positions matching TRBD2. The CDR3 extends over 16 amino acids. V dropped 0 bases and J dropped 2; count of bases not matched to a gene: 0. Germline V lookup: CDR1 SGHDN, CDR2 FVKESK. CDR3 sequence reads: CASSQELAGNTGELFF. In nucleotides, the CDR3 is TGTGCCAGCAGCCAAGAACTAGCGGGAAACACCGGGGAGCTGTTTTTT.

This sequence joins TRBV7-2 and TRBJ1-2; D call uncertain. The CDR3 extends over 13 amino acids. Between the trimmed V and J ends, which lost 10 bases and 5 bases, there was a span of 17 bases. Germline values: CDR1 SGHTA, CDR2 FQGNSA. CDR3 sequence (DNA): TGTGCCACCGAAGGCCGAAGCGATTATGGCTACACCTTC. Encoded protein: CATEGRSDYGYTF.

Note on this clone: A much larger clone lies one base from this, so it may be a read error. CDR3 region: CASSLMDEQFF. CDR3 DNA: TGTGCCAGCAGCTTAATGGATGAGCAGTTCTTC. The gene calls are TRBV11-3 and TRBJ2-1; D gene ambiguous. Looked up from germline, CDR1 is SGHNT and CDR2 is YENEEA. Trimming cost V 2 bases and J 8 bases, with 4 bases left between them. This CDR3 region has 11 residues.

This clone was observed a handful of times. The chain employs TRBV25-1 and TRBJ2-7; a possible D gene is TRBD2 (5 bases). CDR3 size: 13 residues. Trimming removed 5 bases at V and 1 base at J, with 9 bases between. Germline CDR1 MGHDK, CDR2 SYGVNS. CDR3 loop: CASSYGKSYEQYF. DNA of the CDR3: TGTGCCAGCAGTTACGGGAAATCCTACGAGCAGTACTTC.

Worth noting for this clone: Compared with germline, one end of the junction differs, possibly owing to a read error. The chain is built from TRBV7-2 and TRBJ2-5; 11 bases map to TRBD2. The CDR3 extends over 14 amino acids. Germline loops: CDR1 SGHTA, CDR2 FQGNSA. Written as DNA, the CDR3 is TGTGCCAGCAGCACTAGCGGGAGCCAAGGGACCCAGTACTTC. Its translation is CASSTSGSQGTQYF.

The chain employs TRBV4-1 and TRBJ2-3; 11 bases match TRBD2. This CDR3 is 16 amino acids long. Germline V CDR1 and CDR2: MGHRA, YSYEKL. J gave up 5 bases and V 1 base, and 5 bases lay outside the gene matches. Written as DNA, the CDR3 is TGCGCCAGCAGCCAAGTTAGCGGGGGGGCGCTAGATACGCAGTATTTT. It specifies CASSQVSGGALDTQYF.

The J gene is TRBJ2-7, the V gene TRBV23-1; the match to TRBD1 covers 12 bases. TRBV23-1 is classed as an ORF, of uncertain function. V shed 3 bases and J 2 bases; nucleotides not matched to a gene: 5. The CDR3 is 16 amino acids. The DNA of the CDR3 is TGCGCCAGCAGTCACCCGGGACAGGGGGCTCCCTACGAGCAGTACGTC. It codes for CASSHPGQGAPYEQYV.

This clone occurred a few times. This chain uses TRBV7-9 with TRBJ2-5; 7 bases are a match to TRBD2. This CDR3 contains 16 residues. With V trimmed by 5 bases and J by 4 bases, 13 bases remained unmatched. Germline CDR1 reads SEHNR; CDR2 reads FQNEAQ (reference sequence). CDR3 nucleotides: TGTGCCAGCAGCCCACTACTACGACTAGCAGGAGAGACCCAGTACTTC. Translation: CASSPLLRLAGETQYF.

V is TRBV4-2 and J is TRBJ2-2; 8 nucleotides match TRBD1. This CDR3 has 19 residues. V was pared by 1 base and J by 4 bases, with 14 bases of the junction left unmatched. Germline loops: CDR1 LGHNA, CDR2 YNFKEQ. The CDR3 sequence is CASSQGIARGTGGTGELFF. CDR3 sequence (DNA): TGTGCCAGCAGCCAAGGAATCGCGAGGGGAACAGGGGGCACCGGGGAGCTGTTTTTT.

This clone was detected many times. The chain recombines TRBV5-1 with TRBJ2-1; TRBD2 agrees at 10 bases. The CDR3 consists of 13 residues. J lost 10 bases, V lost 6 bases, and 7 bases had no gene match. The germline V gene has CDR1 SGHRS and CDR2 YFSETQ. The CDR3 region is CASTKLAGQEQFF. The CDR3 region has the DNA TGCGCCAGCACAAAACTAGCGGGACAAGAGCAGTTCTTC.

This clone was found a few times. The chain uses TRBV19 and TRBJ1-2, with D possibly being TRBD1 (6 bases). This CDR3 region has 12 residues. CDR1 is LNHDA, CDR2 SQIVND, per germline (reference sequence). V was shortened by 11 bases and J by 8 bases, with 18 bases between the two germline ends. CDR3: CAGLGQPGGYTF. Written as DNA, the CDR3 is TGTGCCGGACTAGGACAGCCTGGAGGCTACACCTTC.

This clone occurred a few times. This rearrangement joins TRBV29-1 to TRBJ2-3, with D unresolved. CDR3 size: 15 residues. The germline V and J ends were trimmed by 7 bases and 5 bases, with 22 bases remaining between them. Germline V gene sequence: CDR1 SQVTM, CDR2 ANQGSEA. The CDR3 region has the DNA TGCAGCGGTGCCAAAGCGCAGTTCCAAGGAGATACGCAGTATTTT. It encodes CSGAKAQFQGDTQYF.

There are a few counts of this clone. The J gene is TRBJ2-3, the V gene TRBV29-1; TRBD1 is a possible D gene (5 bases). V was pared by 4 bases and J by 5 bases, with 13 bases between. The CDR3 covers 13 residues. Germline lookup yields CDR1 SQVTM and CDR2 ANQGSEA. The DNA of the CDR3 is TGCAGCGTTGGGGGAACAGGCGGAGATACGCAGTATTTT. Translating it yields CSVGGTGGDTQYF.

The CDR3 coding sequence is TGTGCCAGCAGCTTGTCGCTAGCGGACAATGAGCAGTTCTTC. It codes for CASSLSLADNEQFF. This chain joins TRBV7-3 and TRBJ2-1, with 7 bases aligning to TRBD2. Looked up from germline, CDR1 is SGHTA and CDR2 is FQGTGA. CDR3 size: 14 residues. V shed 3 bases and J 5 bases; nucleotides not matched to a gene: 4.

This chain links TRBV23-1 with TRBJ1-2; a possible D gene is TRBD1 (5 bases). TRBV23-1 is an open reading frame whose function is uncertain. V dropped 0 bases and J dropped 10 bases, with 18 bases sitting between them. This CDR3 comprises 15 residues. CDR3 sequence: CASSQSTDLLVFYTF. The DNA for the CDR3 is TGCGCCAGCAGTCAATCGACAGACCTTCTTGTCTTCTACACCTTC.

This chain connects TRBV2 to TRBJ2-3, with 9 bases lining up with TRBD2. The CDR3 contains 14 residues. Per germline, CDR1 SNHLY and CDR2 FYNNEI. V was pared by 7 bases and J by 1 base, with 3 bases of the junction left unmatched. The CDR3 spells CASTRTSGTDTQYF. DNA of the CDR3: TGTGCCAGCACCAGGACTAGCGGCACAGATACGCAGTATTTT.

In this sample, this clone turned up a few times. The CDR3 region is CASSSPGRGSAYEQYF. The CDR3 region has the DNA TGTGCCAGCAGCTCTCCAGGCCGGGGTTCGGCCTACGAGCAGTACTTC. This rearrangement joins TRBV11-2 to TRBJ2-7, with D tentatively TRBD2 (5 bases). This CDR3 is 16 amino acids long. The germline gives CDR1 SGHAT, CDR2 FQNNGV. Trimming removed 4 bases at V and 2 bases at J, with 18 bases between. The full variable domain, completed using reference TRBV11-2 and TRBJ2-7, is EAGVAQSPRYKIIEKRQSVAFWCNPISGHATLYWYQQILGQGPKLLIQFQNNGVVDDSQLPKDRFSAERLKGVDSTLKIQPAKLEDSAVYLCASSSPGRGSAYEQYFGPGTRLTVT.

The rearrangement links TRBV4-3 to TRBJ2-3; 11 positions match TRBD2. The V segment lost 8 bases and the J segment 2 bases; nucleotides outside the gene matches: 6. The CDR3 loop spans 15 amino acids. CDR1 LGHNA and CDR2 YSLEER come from the germline V gene. CDR3 in amino acids: CASSRLAGSTDTQYF. In DNA, the CDR3 is TGCGCCAGCTCCCGACTAGCGGGGTCCACAGATACGCAGTATTTT.